The rows below give T cell receptor beta chains drawn from one sample of a study of shared clonotypes between healthy human individuals. Profiling relied on immunoSEQ multiplex PCR, and the TCRdb table lists in-frame clones only, not all of them. The sample includes over a million clones, about 75% of them seen just once. The specimen was memory CD4+ T cells sorted from blood. These receptors originate from a man younger than 30 in good health. CDR3s include the opening cysteine and the closing phenylalanine or tryptophan. The D gene is left open where the match is weak. For some rows the clone size is stated as once, few or many, or as a class when expanded; others skip it.

j_gene	v_gene	abundance	d_gene	CDR3aa	CDR3nt
TRBJ2-7	TRBV6-1	.	.	CASSEAIRIDEQYF	TGTGCCAGCAGTGAAGCAATCAGGATAGACGAGCAGTACTTC
TRBJ1-1	TRBV29-1	.	.	CSVEGLLMNTEAFF	TGCAGCGTTGAAGGCTTACTAATGAACACTGAAGCTTTCTTT
TRBJ1-1	TRBV23-1	once	.	CASPLTEAFF	TGCGCCAGCCCTCTTACTGAAGCTTTCTTT
TRBJ2-2	TRBV6-4	.	.	CASSQQQGTTGELFF	TGTGCCAGCAGCCAACAACAGGGAACTACCGGGGAGCTGTTTTTT
TRBJ2-1	TRBV20-1	.	.	CSASLANEQFF	TGCAGTGCTAGCCTAGCGAATGAGCAGTTCTTC
TRBJ1-4	TRBV7-9	.	.	CASSFGGFEEKLFF	TGTGCCAGCAGCTTCGGGGGCTTCGAGGAAAAACTGTTTTTT
TRBJ2-2	TRBV5-1	.	TRBD1	CASSLVGQDLTGELFF	TGCGCCAGCAGCTTGGTGGGACAGGATCTTACCGGGGAGCTGTTTTTT
TRBJ2-5	TRBV28	.	TRBD2	CASSPTAGASGGAFGAQYF	TGTGCCAGCAGTCCAACCGCCGGCGCTAGCGGGGGGGCCTTTGGGGCCCAGTACTTC
TRBJ1-1	TRBV18	.	.	CASSPQGGENTEAFF	TGTGCCAGCTCACCACAAGGGGGTGAGAACACTGAAGCTTTCTTT
TRBJ1-6	TRBV2	few	.	CASSEGSAYNSPLHF	TGTGCCAGCAGTGAAGGGTCAGCTTATAATTCACCCCTCCACTTT
TRBJ2-1	TRBV6-1	few	TRBD1	CASSEVRDRAYNEQFF	TGTGCCAGCAGTGAAGTCCGGGACAGGGCCTACAATGAGCAGTTCTTC
TRBJ1-1	TRBV10-3	.	TRBD1	CAISESSDRATEAFF	TGTGCCATCAGTGAGTCATCCGACAGGGCAACAGAAGCTTTCTTT